The source of this T cell receptor beta chain is a study of T-cell memory formation after mild COVID-19. In the study overall: TCR clusters showed largely donor specificity.

Germline V gene lookup returns CDR1 MNHNS and CDR2 SASEGT. The CDR3 consists of 17 residues. V lost 2 bases and J 8 bases, leaving 22 bases between the germline ends. The study, taken as a whole, reports: Second-wave clones peaking on day 37 lacked confirmed SARS-CoV-2 specificity.

In this sample, this clonotype is medium-sized. The antigen remains undetermined. TCRdb recomputed calls from the 5' RACE reads with MiXCR, one row per CDR3 protein. The sample lists 4,500 or so distinct CDR3 sequences, roughly a sixth seen once, with under 2.5% in the top ten. The genes are TRBV6-1 and TRBJ2-1, with D maybe TRBD1 (6 bases). Sample: PBMCs or a T cell subset sorted from them (not recorded which). The TCR comes from an adult who had mild COVID-19 (a few samples of this study predate the infection). Cell type and time point are not known. In DNA, the CDR3 is TGTGCCAGCAGTGAAAAAACAGGGAAGGGTACCGGTGATGAGCAGTTCTTC. It codes for CASSEKTGKGTGDEQFF.